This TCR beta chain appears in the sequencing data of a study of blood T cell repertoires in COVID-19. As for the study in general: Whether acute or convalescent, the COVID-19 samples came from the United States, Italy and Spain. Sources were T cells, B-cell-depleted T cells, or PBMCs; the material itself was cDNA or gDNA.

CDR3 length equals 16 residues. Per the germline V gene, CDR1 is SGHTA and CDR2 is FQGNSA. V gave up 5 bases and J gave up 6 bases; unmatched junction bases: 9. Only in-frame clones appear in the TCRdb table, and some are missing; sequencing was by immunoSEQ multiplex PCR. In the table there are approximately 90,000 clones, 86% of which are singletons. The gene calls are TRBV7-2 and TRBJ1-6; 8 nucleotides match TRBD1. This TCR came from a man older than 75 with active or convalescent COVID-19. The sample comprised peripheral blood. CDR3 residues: CASSPLPQGANSPLHF. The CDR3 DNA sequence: TGTGCCAGCAGCCCTCTCCCCCAGGGGGCTAATTCACCCCTCCACTTT.